This T cell receptor beta chain was recovered during a study of T cell responses to AZD1222 COVID-19 vaccine. Study-level information: Timing groups of about 4 and about 12 weeks for second doses were pooled.

Per the germline V gene, CDR1 is LGHDT and CDR2 is YNNKEL (reference sequence). CDR3 size: 15 residues. Trimming cost V 1 base and J 0 bases, with 9 bases left between them. Sequenced by immunoSEQ multiplex PCR; TCRdb stores in-frame clones only, minus some. The table has about 120,000 clones, approximately 85% seen once. Regarding this clone: As yet, its antigen is unknown.

Study-level findings and limits: White British people made up most donors, females outnumbered males, and clonal diversity was possibly underestimated. In the spike-specific TCR repertoire, nearly half reportedly target unmutated variant regions. Mapped onto spike, vaccine-associated CD4 TCRs spanned it and were dominant at 160-218 and 743-854.

The receptor was derived from an adult in good health. The chain recombines TRBV3-1 (or the pseudogene TRBV3-2) with TRBJ1-1; D is unresolved. The sequences come from peripheral blood, collected on day 0 of AZD1222 vaccination. The CDR3 here is CASSQVFSLNTEAFF. The CDR3 nucleotides are TGTGCCAGCAGCCAAGTTTTCAGCCTGAACACTGAAGCTTTCTTT.